These 12 T cell receptor beta chains were sequenced from one sample in a study of technical replicates of blood from a handful of donors. Repertoires were generated with immunoSEQ multiplex PCR, while TCRdb's copy carries only in-frame clones and drops some. The sample has around 77,000 clones, around nine tenths seen once. Sample: T cells isolated from PBMCs. The receptors shown here come from a human donor in good health.

This sequence joins TRBV2 and TRBJ2-2, with 8 positions matching TRBD2. Trimming took 6 bases from V and 4 from J; bases not matched to a gene: 10. The CDR3 loop spans 16 amino acids. The germline V gene encodes CDR1 SNHLY and CDR2 FYNNEI. The CDR3 loop reads CASSYDLAGSTGELFF. CDR3 in DNA: TGTGCCAGCAGCTATGATTTAGCGGGAAGCACCGGGGAGCTGTTTTTT.

The CDR3 sequence is CASSPDGDTEAFF. The CDR3 DNA sequence: TGTGCCAGCAGCCCGGACGGGGACACTGAAGCTTTCTTT. The chain uses TRBV7-3 and TRBJ1-1; D is unresolved. Per germline, CDR1 SGHTA and CDR2 FQGTGA. The CDR3 spans 13 residues. Trimming removed 5 bases at V and 3 bases at J, with 10 bases between.

The V call is TRBV7-9, the J call TRBJ1-2, with D possibly matching TRBD1 (5 bases). V lost 5 bases and J lost 2, with 12 bases in between. Germline loops: CDR1 SEHNR, CDR2 FQNEAQ (reference sequence). This CDR3 has 14 residues. The CDR3 loop is CASSHTGENYGYTF. The CDR3 nucleotides read TGTGCCAGCAGCCATACAGGAGAAAACTATGGCTACACCTTC. The variable domain in full, with the rest retrieved from reference TRBV7-9 and TRBJ1-2, is DTGVSQNPRHKITKRGQNVTFRCDPISEHNRLYWYRQTLGQGPEFLTYFQNEAQLEKSRLLSDRFSAERPKGSFSTLEIQRTEQGDSAMYLCASSHTGENYGYTFGSGTRLTVV.

This chain links TRBV29-1 with TRBJ2-2, with D possibly being TRBD2 (6 bases). The CDR3 totals 14 residues. V was clipped by 4 bases and J by 7 bases, with 16 bases between them. Per the germline V gene, CDR1 is SQVTM and CDR2 is ANQGSEA. DNA of the CDR3: TGCAGCGTTGGAGTTAGACTAGGGATCGGGGAGCTGTTTTTT. Its protein is CSVGVRLGIGELFF.

The rearrangement uses TRBV25-1 and TRBJ2-5; possible D gene TRBD1, 6 bases. Germline CDR1 is MGHDK and CDR2 is SYGVNS. This CDR3 has 17 amino acids. Deletions cut 1 base from V and 2 bases from J, with 17 bases between. Written as DNA, the CDR3 is TGTGCCAGCAGTGAATCCGGTCCGGGACAACTACAAGAGACCCAGTACTTC. Amino acids: CASSESGPGQLQETQYF. The complete variable domain, with remaining parts taken from reference TRBV25-1 and TRBJ2-5, reads EADIYQTPRYLVIGTGKKITLECSQTMGHDKMYWYQQDPGMELHLIHYSYGVNSTEKGDLSSESTVSRIRTEHFPLTLESARPSHTSQYLCASSESGPGQLQETQYFGPGTRLLVL.

The chain carries TRBV27 and TRBJ2-3, with 8 positions matching TRBD1. This CDR3 region has 12 residues. V gave up 6 bases and J gave up 11 bases; unmatched junction bases: 7. Germline CDR1 is MNHEY and CDR2 is SMNVEV (reference sequence). The chain's CDR3 is CASSWDRKLQYF. CDR3 coding DNA: TGTGCCAGCAGCTGGGACAGGAAATTGCAGTATTTT.

Regarding this clone: One end of the junction varies from germline; a read error may be responsible. The gene calls are TRBV7-9 and TRBJ1-1; D gene unclear. The CDR3 length is 11 residues. From germline, CDR1 is SEHNR and CDR2 FQNEAQ (reference sequence). This chain's CDR3 is CASSPNPRLKF. DNA for the CDR3: TGTGCCAGCAGCCCAAACCCGCGGCTAAAATTT.

The chain is built from TRBV7-2 and TRBJ1-2; D gene ambiguous. Looked up from germline, CDR1 is SGHTA and CDR2 is FQGNSA. The CDR3 loop spans 16 amino acids. Trimming removed 1 base at V and 0 bases at J, with 12 bases between. The CDR3 spells CASSLDSKVANYGYTF. The DNA for the CDR3 is TGTGCCAGCAGCTTAGACTCTAAAGTAGCTAACTATGGCTACACCTTC.

This clone has a single count. V is TRBV19 and J is TRBJ1-5, with a weak D call TRBD1 (6 bases). This CDR3 is built from 13 residues. Germline CDR1 reads LNHDA; CDR2 reads SQIVND (reference sequence). The V end was cut by 3 bases, the J end by 9 bases, with 12 bases between. The CDR3 region has the DNA TGTGCCAGTAGTATTTCATTGACAGGGCCCCAGCATTTT. This gives the protein CASSISLTGPQHF.

This CDR3 reads CASSQGLAGAREQYF. The CDR3 bases are TGTGCCAGCAGCCAAGGACTAGCGGGAGCCCGGGAGCAGTACTTC. The V and J genes are TRBV7-9 and TRBJ2-7; 13 bases are a match to TRBD2. The V gene's germline CDR1 is SEHNR and CDR2 FQNEAQ (reference sequence). The CDR3 consists of 15 residues. The J segment lost 7 bases and the V segment lost 5 bases, leaving 8 bases of the junction unmatched.

The rearrangement uses TRBV29-1 and TRBJ2-5; 14 bases line up with TRBD2. The V segment lost 1 base and the J segment 4 bases; nucleotides outside the gene matches: 5. The CDR3 consists of 16 residues. From germline, CDR1 is SQVTM and CDR2 ANQGSEA. The DNA for the CDR3 is TGCAGCGTTGAAGGGGGGACTAGCGGGAGTTTAGAGACCCAGTACTTC. Residues: CSVEGGTSGSLETQYF.

This chain joins TRBV4-1 and TRBJ1-5, with 10 bases lining up with TRBD1. V dropped 1 base and J dropped 6; count of bases not matched to a gene: 15. Germline V gene lookup returns CDR1 MGHRA and CDR2 YSYEKL. The CDR3 has 19 residues. The CDR3 loop reads CASSQVGLGQGGVGQPQHF. The DNA of the CDR3 is TGCGCCAGCAGCCAAGTGGGGCTTGGACAGGGGGGTGTAGGTCAGCCCCAGCATTTT.